This T cell receptor beta chain was obtained from a study of regulatory T cells in long-lasting Graves disease (dated by TCRdb to 2020 to 2022). Describing the broader study: Persistent Graves' disease meant more than 5 years of antithyroid drug treatment with TSH receptor autoantibodies that stayed positive. Patients with persistent Graves' disease were compared with patients with newly diagnosed Graves' disease using TCR sequencing and RNA sequencing of peripheral blood. The study was conducted in China and was registered as a clinical trial. TCR sequencing covered approximately 13 persistent and some 20 newly diagnosed Graves' disease patients, around 35 samples in total. Persistent Graves' disease patients in the clinical cohort had taken antithyroid drugs for 9.5 to 13 years on average. Points the paper makes about the study in general: Persistent Graves' disease patients showed lower TCR Shannon entropy and fewer highly expanded clones than newly diagnosed patients, suggesting clonal expansion. Peripheral blood alone was examined, since thyroid tissue, which constituted the primary lesion, could not be accessed. Persistent patients shared more public clonotypes among themselves (around 3,000) than newly diagnosed patients did (nearly 1,000). Sequencing and analysis were restricted to the TCR beta chain. The authors acknowledged the small sample size as a limitation that may reduce accuracy. Persistent disease showed preferential use of TRBV28, TRBJ1-2 and TRBJ2-5, whereas newly diagnosed disease favored TRBV20-1 and TRBJ2-1.

The germline V gene encodes CDR1 SNHLY and CDR2 FYNNEI. There are 14 amino acids in the CDR3, from cysteine to phenylalanine inclusive. The entry retains the CDR3 DNA only, 42 bases that are in frame from base 1. V lost 8 bases and J lost 3 bases, and the count of bases not matched to a germline gene is 3. Read against the paper, the sample's time point label means: persistent/refractory GD, antithyroid drugs over 5 years with positive TRAb. For both TCR sequencing and RNA sequencing, RNA was extracted from PBMCs using TRIzol. The diagnosis of Graves' disease followed American Thyroid Association guidelines. Recruitment of patients was carried out at an endocrinology department in Xi'an, China. Each patient gave 7 to 9.5 milliliters of peripheral blood, collected in an EDTA anticoagulant tube. Ficoll Paque Plus density gradient separation was used to isolate PBMCs, and no further T cell sorting was performed. An Agilent 2100 Bioanalyzer and agarose gel were used to check RNA quality, while a NanoDrop 2000 measured RNA concentration.

The protocol used for the library was multiplex PCR. Sequencing used an Illumina HiSeq 4000. CDR3 regions were amplified by Arm-PCR with iRepertoire HTBI primers to construct TCR beta libraries. PCR products were gel purified before sequencing. The paper's processing steps were these. Gene usage analysis of CDR3 amino acid clonotypes used the 55 to 80 TRBV and 14 to 15 TRBJ segments found across samples. COPE and FqMerger were used to merge filtered high-quality paired reads into contigs. Contigs were aligned with BLAST to IMGT TRBV, TRBD and TRBJ reference genes, and CDR3 was defined per IMGT. Any clonotype with a frequency above 0.1% was classified as a highly expanded clone. Repertoire diversity was measured by Shannon entropy, and V-J evenness by the Gini coefficient. A clonotype found in more than one individual was treated as public. Starting from the raw public reads, TCRdb applied fastp trimming at Q25, assembled clones with MiXCR and retained in-frame beta chains. Rows are unified per CDR3 protein, each entry keeping the most common DNA and genes. The V and J calls and clone size come from TCRdb's table, not from the authors' own analysis. The sample table shows about 400,000 distinct CDR3 sequences, and 20% to 25% are seen once. The top ten hold more than 20% of the sample.

Many counts were recorded for this clonotype. What this receptor recognizes is not known. One base away there is no much larger clone; base qualities are not given. Here the sequenced sample was peripheral blood mononuclear cells (PBMCs), taken when the disease was refractory, from a patient treated with antithyroid drugs. The chain uses TRBV2 and TRBJ2-7, and 14 junctional nucleotides match TRBD2. The origin of this receptor is a female donor with Graves disease. The DNA sequence reads TGTGCCAGCTGCGGACTAGCGGGAGGCTACGAGCAGTACTTC. This encodes CASCGLAGGYEQYF.